Shown below are 3 T cell receptor beta chains from a single sample sequenced in a study of Ad26.COV2.S vaccination and SARS-CoV-2 variants. The data were produced by immunoSEQ multiplex PCR, yet TCRdb's version contains in-frame clones alone and is incomplete. The sample lists about 350,000 clones; 70% to 90% were seen once. Treatment of the sample: some 20 received Ad26.COV2.S at low or high dose, single or two shots; roughly 5 received placebo; per-sample allocation not given. Specimen acquisition occurred on day 63 following the initial vaccine or placebo injection. Here the sequenced sample was peripheral blood, taken in a trial of Ad26.COV2.S vaccine versus placebo. All receptors derive from a person between 18 and 59 years old who received the Ad26.COV2.S COVID-19 vaccine or a placebo.

The rearrangement joins TRBV21-1 to TRBJ2-7; the table gives TRBD2 as D, unverified against the DNA. TRBV21-1 is noted as a pseudogene. CDR3 length: 17 residues. CDR3 sequence (DNA): TGTGCCAGCAGCAAAGCGCGGGAGGATCACTCCTCCTACGAGCAGTACTTC. Amino acids: CASSKAREDHSSYEQYF.

This clone was seen only a few times. The rearrangement uses TRBV7-2 and TRBJ2-7; the D gene is possibly TRBD2 (6 bases). There are 15 residues in the CDR3. Per germline, CDR1 SGHTA and CDR2 FQGNSA. Trimming took off 5 bases at V and 3 bases at J, with 17 bases between the two ends. CDR3 sequence: CASSPSGSGGYEQYF. The CDR3 DNA is TGTGCCAGCAGCCCGAGTGGTAGCGGAGGCTACGAGCAGTACTTC.

The chain recombines TRBV7-8 with TRBJ2-1; TRBD1 matches 9 bases. The germline V gene has CDR1 SGHVS and CDR2 FQNEAQ. The trim removed 3 bases at V and 5 bases at J, leaving 8 bases unmatched. The length of the CDR3 is 16 residues. The CDR3 coding sequence is TGTGCCAGCAGCTTGGGTAGCTGGACAGGGGACAATGAGCAGTTCTTC. Protein sequence: CASSLGSWTGDNEQFF.